The source of this T cell receptor beta chain is a study of identifying expanded T cells in peripheral blood. Study-level points and caveats: Variance in clone template counts between roughly 2-week samples significantly increased with total template count across all healthy donors. Differentially abundant clones: roughly 1.2 between replicates, about 15 at 2 to 3 weeks, over 18 at four.

Looked up from germline, CDR1 is SGHTA and CDR2 is FQGTGA. The CDR3 loop spans 14 amino acids. Germline trimming cut 6 bases from V and 1 base from J; bases unmatched to any gene: 5. Clones were sequenced by immunoSEQ multiplex PCR, and TCRdb holds only the in-frame ones, with some missing. Here the sample spans 100,000 to 150,000 clones, 86% being singletons. In regard to this clone: The antigen remains undetermined.

Collection occurred without any documented infections or immune events in donors. The V call is TRBV7-3, the J call TRBJ1-1, with 7 positions matching TRBD1. The sequencing sample was made of blood. This TCR was sampled from a person aged 18-69 years in good health. CDR3 sequence: CASRLRTGNTEAFF. CDR3 coding DNA: TGTGCCAGCAGACTAAGGACAGGGAACACTGAAGCTTTCTTT. Using reference TRBV7-3 and TRBJ1-1 for the parts outside the CDR3, the full variable domain is GAGVSQTPSNKVTEKGKYVELRCDPISGHTALYWYRQSLGQGPEFLIYFQGTGAADDSGLPNDRFFAVRPEGSVSTLKIQRTERGDSAVYLCASRLRTGNTEAFFGQGTRLTVV.